These 7 T cell receptor beta chains share one sample of origin, sequenced in a study of OX40 agonist ivuxolimab in advanced cancers. Sequencing was performed with immunoSEQ multiplex PCR; in TCRdb, only in-frame clones are kept and a portion is missing. This sample carries 50,000 to 55,000 clones, 80% to 90% of them seen once, and the ten largest clones take less than 2%. Sample: CD4+ or CD8+ T cells sorted from blood, taken in a trial of the OX40 agonist ivuxolimab. These receptors originate from an adult with an advanced solid tumor such as melanoma, head and neck, liver or kidney cancer.

This chain joins TRBV5-1 and TRBJ1-1, with 9 bases identical to TRBD1. The CDR3 totals 16 residues. Germline assignment: CDR1 SGHRS and CDR2 YFSETQ. V was pared by 1 base and J by 0 bases, with 4 bases of the junction left unmatched. The CDR3 loop reads CASSLNGQGLNTEAFF. The CDR3 DNA sequence: TGCGCCAGCAGCTTGAACGGACAGGGGTTGAACACTGAAGCTTTCTTT.

This clone was seen a few times. The chain joins TRBV7-6 to TRBJ1-3, with D maybe TRBD1 (6 bases). The CDR3 contains 15 residues. CDR1 and CDR2 from the germline V gene are SGHVS and FNYEAQ. Trimming stripped 3 bases from V and 0 bases from J, with 9 bases between. DNA of the CDR3: TGTGCCAGCAGCTTCAGGGGTGGCTCTGGAAACACCATATATTTT. Translating gives CASSFRGGSGNTIYF.

V is TRBV29-1 and J is TRBJ1-2; TRBD1 matches 8 bases. Trimming cost V 7 bases and J 8 bases; bases outside gene matches: 15. The length of the CDR3 is 14 residues. Germline loops: CDR1 SQVTM, CDR2 ANQGSEA. This CDR3 reads CSGVGITGGDGYTF. CDR3 nucleotide sequence: TGCAGCGGTGTAGGGATTACAGGGGGGGACGGCTACACCTTC.

The chain couples TRBV19 to TRBJ2-1, with TRBD2 matching over 8 bases. Germline V lookup: CDR1 LNHDA, CDR2 SQIVND (reference sequence). Germline trimming cut 2 bases from V and 3 bases from J; bases unmatched to any gene: 6. This CDR3 has 16 amino acids. CDR3 coding DNA: TGTGCCAGTAGTATAAAAGATAGCGGGGACTACAATGAGCAGTTCTTC. It translates to CASSIKDSGDYNEQFF.

The chain combines TRBV6-1 with TRBJ2-3, with D perhaps TRBD1 (5 bases). CDR1 is MNHNS, CDR2 SASEGT, per germline. The CDR3 covers 15 residues. V was trimmed by 2 bases and J by 2 bases, leaving 11 bases between them. CDR3 in DNA: TGTGCCAGCAGTGAACGGGTAGGGGACACAGATACGCAGTATTTT. Its translation: CASSERVGDTDTQYF.

The chain carries TRBV25-1 and TRBJ1-2; a weak D match, TRBD1 (5 bases). There are 15 residues in the CDR3. Per the germline V gene, CDR1 is MGHDK and CDR2 is SYGVNS. V was clipped by 4 bases and J by 8 bases, with 20 bases between them. Here the CDR3 DNA reads TGTGCCAGCAGTGGGGGTCAGAGGGGTGGAGGCGGCTACACCTTC. Its protein product is CASSGGQRGGGGYTF.

This chain connects TRBV5-1 to TRBJ2-5, with a possible D match to TRBD2 (6 bases). This CDR3 region has 15 residues. Trimming left V 3 bases short and J 4 bases short, with 16 bases between. Germline V gene lookup returns CDR1 SGHRS and CDR2 YFSETQ. The DNA for the CDR3 is TGCGCCAGCAGCTCGAAACCGGGGGAAACAGAGACCCAGTACTTC. This sequence encodes CASSSKPGETETQYF. Full variable domain (rest looked up from reference TRBV5-1 and TRBJ2-5): KAGVTQTPRYLIKTRGQQVTLSCSPISGHRSVSWYQQTPGQGLQFLFEYFSETQRNKGNFPGRFSGRQFSNSRSEMNVSTLELGDSALYLCASSSKPGETETQYFGPGTRLLVL.